What follows describes a single T cell receptor (beta chain). The antigen is undetermined. The PCR employed 60 Vbeta primers together with 13 Jbeta primers. Assay used: immunoSEQ multiplex PCR; TCRdb lists only in-frame clones, some missing. This table holds roughly 99,000 clones, 82% found once. This specimen comes from a study of cytomegalovirus exposure and HLA in healthy donors. Study-level points and caveats: Common viral pathogens seemed to be connected with several of the most significant clusters, according to a later analysis.

Material for sequencing was PBMCs. This receptor was identified in a man in his thirties or forties in good health and CMV-seropositive.

In DNA, the CDR3 is TGTGCCAGCAACCGGGACAGGGTAAGTGAAGCTTTCTTT. Residues: CASNRDRVSEAFF. The J gene is TRBJ1-1, the V gene TRBV2, with TRBD1 matching over 9 bases. V gave up 7 bases and J gave up 7 bases; unmatched junction bases: 7. The CDR3 is 13 residues long. Per germline, CDR1 SNHLY and CDR2 FYNNEI.